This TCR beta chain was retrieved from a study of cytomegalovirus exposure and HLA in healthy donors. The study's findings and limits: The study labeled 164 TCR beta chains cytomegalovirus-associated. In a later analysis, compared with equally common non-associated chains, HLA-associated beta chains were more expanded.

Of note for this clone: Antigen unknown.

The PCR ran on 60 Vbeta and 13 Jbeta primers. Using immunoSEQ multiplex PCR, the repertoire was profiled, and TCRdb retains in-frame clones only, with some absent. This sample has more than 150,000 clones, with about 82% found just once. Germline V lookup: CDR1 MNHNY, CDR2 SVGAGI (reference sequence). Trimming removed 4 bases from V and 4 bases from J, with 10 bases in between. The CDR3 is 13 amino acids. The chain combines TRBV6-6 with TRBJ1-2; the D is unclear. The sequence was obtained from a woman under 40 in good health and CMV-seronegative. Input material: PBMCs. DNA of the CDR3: TGTGCCAGCAGTTTGGCAGCGACCTATGGCTACACCTTC. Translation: CASSLAATYGYTF.